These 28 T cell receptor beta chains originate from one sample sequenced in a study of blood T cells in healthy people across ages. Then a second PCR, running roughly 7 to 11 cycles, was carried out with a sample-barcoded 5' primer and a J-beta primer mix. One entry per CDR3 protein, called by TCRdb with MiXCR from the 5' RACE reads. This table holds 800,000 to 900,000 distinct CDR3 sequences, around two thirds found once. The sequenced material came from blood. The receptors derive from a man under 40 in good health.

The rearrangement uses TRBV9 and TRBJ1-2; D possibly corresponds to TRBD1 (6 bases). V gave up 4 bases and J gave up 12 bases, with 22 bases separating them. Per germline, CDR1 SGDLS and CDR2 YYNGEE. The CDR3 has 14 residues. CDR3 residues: CASSTSTGSMGDTF. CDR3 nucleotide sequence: TGTGCCAGCAGCACCTCGACAGGCTCCATGGGCGACACCTTC. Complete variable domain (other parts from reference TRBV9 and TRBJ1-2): DSGVTQTPKHLITATGQRVTLRCSPRSGDLSVYWYQQSLDQGLQFLIQYYNGEERAKGNILERFSAQQFPDLHSELNLSSLELGDSALYFCASSTSTGSMGDTFGSGTRLTVV.

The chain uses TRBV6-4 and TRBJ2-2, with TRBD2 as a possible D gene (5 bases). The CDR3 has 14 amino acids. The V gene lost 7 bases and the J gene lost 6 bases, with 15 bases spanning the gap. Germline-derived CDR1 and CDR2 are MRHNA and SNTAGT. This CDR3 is CASMPSSGAGELFF. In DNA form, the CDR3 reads TGTGCCAGCATGCCCTCCTCCGGGGCCGGGGAGCTGTTTTTT.

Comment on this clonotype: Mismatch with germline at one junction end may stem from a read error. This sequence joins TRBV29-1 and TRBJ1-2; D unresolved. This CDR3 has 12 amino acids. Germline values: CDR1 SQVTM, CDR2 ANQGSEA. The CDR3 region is CSVVTQDYGYTF. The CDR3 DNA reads TGCAGCGTTGTTACTCAAGACTACGGCTACACCTTC.

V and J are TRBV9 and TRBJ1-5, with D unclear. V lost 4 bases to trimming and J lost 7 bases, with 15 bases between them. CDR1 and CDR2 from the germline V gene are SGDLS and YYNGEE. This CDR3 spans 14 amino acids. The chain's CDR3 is CASSPGGPGQPQHF. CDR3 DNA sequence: TGTGCCAGCAGCCCGGGAGGCCCCGGGCAGCCCCAGCATTTT.

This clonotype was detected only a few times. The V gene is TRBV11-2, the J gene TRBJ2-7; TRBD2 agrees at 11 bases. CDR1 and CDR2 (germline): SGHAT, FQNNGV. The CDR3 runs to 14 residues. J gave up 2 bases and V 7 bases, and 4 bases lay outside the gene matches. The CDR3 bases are TGTGCCAGCACCCCGGGACTAGCGGCCTACGAGCAGTACTTC. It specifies CASTPGLAAYEQYF.

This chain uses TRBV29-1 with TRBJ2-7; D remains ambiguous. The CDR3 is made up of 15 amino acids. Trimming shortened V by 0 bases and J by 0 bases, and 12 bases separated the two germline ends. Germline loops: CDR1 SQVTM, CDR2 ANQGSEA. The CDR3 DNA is TGCAGCGTTGAAGATGAAGTTTGGGGCTCCTACGAGCAGTACTTC. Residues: CSVEDEVWGSYEQYF.

Here the CDR3 reads CASSDRGDNSPLHF. In nucleotides, the CDR3 is TGTGCCAGCAGTGATAGGGGGGATAATTCACCCCTCCACTTT. The gene calls are TRBV25-1 and TRBJ1-6, with D maybe TRBD1 (6 bases). V gave up 3 bases and J gave up 5 bases, with 8 bases separating them. The germline gives CDR1 MGHDK, CDR2 SYGVNS. This CDR3 spans 14 amino acids.

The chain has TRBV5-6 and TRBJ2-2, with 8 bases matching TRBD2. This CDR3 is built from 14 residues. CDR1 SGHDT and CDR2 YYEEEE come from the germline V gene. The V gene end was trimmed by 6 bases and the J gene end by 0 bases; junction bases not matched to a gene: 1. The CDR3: CASTGGPNTGELFF. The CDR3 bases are TGTGCCAGCACGGGGGGGCCGAACACCGGGGAGCTGTTTTTT.

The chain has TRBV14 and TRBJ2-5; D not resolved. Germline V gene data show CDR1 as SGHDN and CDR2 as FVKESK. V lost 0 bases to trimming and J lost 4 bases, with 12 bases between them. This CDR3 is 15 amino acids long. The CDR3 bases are TGTGCCAGCAGCCAAGAGACCTCCGTAGGAGAGACCCAGTACTTC. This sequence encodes CASSQETSVGETQYF.

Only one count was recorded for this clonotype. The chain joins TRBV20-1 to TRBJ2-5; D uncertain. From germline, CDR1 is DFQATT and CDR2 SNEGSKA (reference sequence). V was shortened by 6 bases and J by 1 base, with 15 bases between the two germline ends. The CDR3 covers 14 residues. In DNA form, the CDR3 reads TGCAGTGCCCCCCCCGTTGGTTCCCAAGAGACCCAGTACTTC. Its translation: CSAPPVGSQETQYF.

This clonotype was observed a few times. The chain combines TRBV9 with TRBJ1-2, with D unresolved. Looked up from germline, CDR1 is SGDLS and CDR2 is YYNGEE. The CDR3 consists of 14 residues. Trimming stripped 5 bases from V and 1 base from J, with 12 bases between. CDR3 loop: CASSHTGSNYGYTF. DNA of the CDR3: TGTGCCAGCAGTCACACCGGGAGTAACTATGGCTACACCTTC.

In DNA, the CDR3 is TGTGCCAGCAGTCCGAATCAGGGCGGAGAGACCCAGTACTTC. It is translated as CASSPNQGGETQYF. The chain couples TRBV3-1 to TRBJ2-5, with TRBD1 as a possible D gene (5 bases). V was clipped by 6 bases and J by 4 bases, with 15 bases between them. Germline CDR1 is LGHDT and CDR2 is YNNKEL (reference sequence). This CDR3 region has 14 residues.

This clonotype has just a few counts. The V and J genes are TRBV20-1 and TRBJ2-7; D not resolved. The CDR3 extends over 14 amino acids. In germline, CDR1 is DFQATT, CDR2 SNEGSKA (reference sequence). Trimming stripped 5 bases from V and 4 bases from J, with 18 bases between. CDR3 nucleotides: TGCAGTGCTTTATCTCAGGCGTGGGTTTACGAGCAGTACTTC. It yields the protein CSALSQAWVYEQYF.

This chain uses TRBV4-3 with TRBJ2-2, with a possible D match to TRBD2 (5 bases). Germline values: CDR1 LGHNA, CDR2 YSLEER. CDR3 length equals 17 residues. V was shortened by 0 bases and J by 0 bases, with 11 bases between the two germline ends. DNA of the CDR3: TGCGCCAGCAGCCAAGATATGACGGGGTCGAACACCGGGGAGCTGTTTTTT. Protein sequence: CASSQDMTGSNTGELFF.

This CDR3 reads CAWSSNSGNEQFF. The CDR3 nucleotides read TGTGCCTGGAGTTCCAATAGCGGGAATGAGCAGTTCTTC. The chain has TRBV30 and TRBJ2-1; 7 nucleotides agree with TRBD2. V trimming: 2 bases; J trimming: 7 bases; junction bases outside the gene matches: 5. Looked up from germline, CDR1 is GTSNPN and CDR2 is SVGIG (reference sequence). CDR3 length equals 13 residues.

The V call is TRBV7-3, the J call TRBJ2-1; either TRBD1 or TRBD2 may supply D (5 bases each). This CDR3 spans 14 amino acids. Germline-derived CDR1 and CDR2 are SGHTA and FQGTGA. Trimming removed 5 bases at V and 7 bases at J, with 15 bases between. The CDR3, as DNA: TGTGCCAGCAGCCCCGGGACGATGGAGAATGAGCAGTTCTTC. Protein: CASSPGTMENEQFF.

This chain's CDR3 is CAIRGGLGETQYF. The CDR3 coding sequence is TGTGCCATCAGGGGGGGGCTAGGAGAGACCCAGTACTTC. The chain has TRBV10-3 and TRBJ2-4; maybe TRBD2 (7 bases). The closer fit of TRBJ2-5 to the DNA end suggests the J call may be wrong. The CDR3 totals 13 residues. CDR1 and CDR2 from the germline V gene are ENHRY and SYGVKD.

The CDR3 coding sequence is TGTGCCAGCAGCTTAGAGACGGTGTCTCCCCTCCACTTT. Amino acids: CASSLETVSPLHF. The V gene is TRBV7-6, the J gene TRBJ1-6; D ambiguous. The CDR3 loop spans 13 amino acids. Per germline, CDR1 SGHVS and CDR2 FNYEAQ. V was shortened by 1 base and J by 13 bases, with 11 bases between the two germline ends.

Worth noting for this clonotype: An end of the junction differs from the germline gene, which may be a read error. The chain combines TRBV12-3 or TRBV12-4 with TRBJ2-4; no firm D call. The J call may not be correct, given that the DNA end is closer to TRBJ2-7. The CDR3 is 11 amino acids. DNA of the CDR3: TGTACCAGCAGTACGAAATACGAGCAGTACTTC. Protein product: CTSSTKYEQYF.

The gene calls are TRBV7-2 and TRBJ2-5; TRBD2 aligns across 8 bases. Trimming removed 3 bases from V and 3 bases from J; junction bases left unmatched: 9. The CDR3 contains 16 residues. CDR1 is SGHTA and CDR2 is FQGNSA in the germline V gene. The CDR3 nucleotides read TGTGCCAGCAGCTTCAACCAGCGGGGGAACAAAGAGACCCAGTACTTC. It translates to CASSFNQRGNKETQYF. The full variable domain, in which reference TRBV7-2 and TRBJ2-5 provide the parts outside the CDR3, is GAGVSQSPSNKVTEKGKDVELRCDPISGHTALYWYRQSLGQGLEFLIYFQGNSAPDKSGLPSDRFSAERTGGSVSTLTIQRTQQEDSAVYLCASSFNQRGNKETQYFGPGTRLLVL.

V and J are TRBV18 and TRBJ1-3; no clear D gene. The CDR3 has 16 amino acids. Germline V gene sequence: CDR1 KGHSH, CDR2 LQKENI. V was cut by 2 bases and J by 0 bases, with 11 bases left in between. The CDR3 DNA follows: TGTGCCAGCTCACCAGGCGCATCTTACTCTGGAAACACCATATATTTT. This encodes CASSPGASYSGNTIYF.

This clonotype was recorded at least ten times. The CDR3 DNA sequence: TGTGCCACCAGTGTGGGAGCGGGTTTCACAGATACGCAGTATTTT. Protein sequence: CATSVGAGFTDTQYF. This chain joins TRBV24-1 and TRBJ2-3; D is perhaps TRBD2 (6 bases). The CDR3 loop spans 15 amino acids. The germline V gene has CDR1 KGHDR and CDR2 SFDVKD. Trimming shortened V by 5 bases and J by 2 bases, and 13 bases separated the two germline ends.

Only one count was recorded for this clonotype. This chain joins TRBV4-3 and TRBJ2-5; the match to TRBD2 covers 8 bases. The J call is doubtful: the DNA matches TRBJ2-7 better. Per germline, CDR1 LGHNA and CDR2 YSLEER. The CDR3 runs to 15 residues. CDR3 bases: TGCGCCAGCAGCCAAGATCTCGGGGGGGTCGACGAGCAGTACTTC. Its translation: CASSQDLGGVDEQYF.

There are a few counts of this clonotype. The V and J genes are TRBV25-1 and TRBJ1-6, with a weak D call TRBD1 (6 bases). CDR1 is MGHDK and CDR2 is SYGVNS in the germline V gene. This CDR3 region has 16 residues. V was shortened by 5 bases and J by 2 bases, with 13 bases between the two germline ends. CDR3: CASSQQGGPYNSPLHF. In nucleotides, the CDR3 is TGTGCCAGCAGTCAACAGGGTGGCCCCTATAATTCACCCCTCCACTTT.

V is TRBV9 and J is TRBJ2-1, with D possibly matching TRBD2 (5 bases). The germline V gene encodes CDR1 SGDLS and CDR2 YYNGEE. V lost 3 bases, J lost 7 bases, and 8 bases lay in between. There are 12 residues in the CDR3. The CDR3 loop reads CASSATRNEQFF. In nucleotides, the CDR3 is TGTGCCAGCAGCGCTACTAGGAATGAGCAGTTCTTC.

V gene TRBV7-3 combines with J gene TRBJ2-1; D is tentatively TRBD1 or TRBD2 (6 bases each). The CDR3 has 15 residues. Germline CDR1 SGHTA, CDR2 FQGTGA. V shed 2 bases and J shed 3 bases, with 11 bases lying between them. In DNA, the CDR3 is TGTGCCAGCAGCTTATCGGGGGCCAACTACAATGAGCAGTTCTTC. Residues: CASSLSGANYNEQFF. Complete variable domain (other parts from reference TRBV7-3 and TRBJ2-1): GAGVSQTPSNKVTEKGKYVELRCDPISGHTALYWYRQSLGQGPEFLIYFQGTGAADDSGLPNDRFFAVRPEGSVSTLKIQRTERGDSAVYLCASSLSGANYNEQFFGPGTRLTVL.

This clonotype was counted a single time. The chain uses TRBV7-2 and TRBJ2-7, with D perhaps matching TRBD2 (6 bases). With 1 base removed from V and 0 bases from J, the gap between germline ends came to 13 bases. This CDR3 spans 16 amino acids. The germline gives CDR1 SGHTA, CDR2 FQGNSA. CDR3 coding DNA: TGTGCCAGCAGCTTAGAGCCGGGAGAGGGCTCCTACGAGCAGTACTTC. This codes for CASSLEPGEGSYEQYF.

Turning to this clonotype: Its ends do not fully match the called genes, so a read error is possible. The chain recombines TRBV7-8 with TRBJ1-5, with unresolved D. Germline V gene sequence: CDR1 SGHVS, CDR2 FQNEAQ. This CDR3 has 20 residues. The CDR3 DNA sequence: TGTGCCAGCAGCCTCCGTGGCAGACGTACGAGACCTTATAGCAATCAGCCTCAGCATTTT. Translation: CASSLRGRRTRPYSNQPQHF.